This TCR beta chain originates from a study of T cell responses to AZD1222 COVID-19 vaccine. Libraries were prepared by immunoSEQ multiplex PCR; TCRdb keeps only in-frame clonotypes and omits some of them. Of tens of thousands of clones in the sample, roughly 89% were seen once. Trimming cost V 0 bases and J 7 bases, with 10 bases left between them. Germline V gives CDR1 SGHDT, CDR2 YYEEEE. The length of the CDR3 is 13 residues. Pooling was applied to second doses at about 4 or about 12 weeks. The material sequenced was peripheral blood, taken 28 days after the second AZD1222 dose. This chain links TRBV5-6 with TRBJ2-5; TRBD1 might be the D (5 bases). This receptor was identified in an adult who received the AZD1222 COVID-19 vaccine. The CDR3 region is CASSLDGAATQYF. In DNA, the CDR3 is TGTGCCAGCAGCTTGGATGGGGCCGCGACCCAGTACTTC.